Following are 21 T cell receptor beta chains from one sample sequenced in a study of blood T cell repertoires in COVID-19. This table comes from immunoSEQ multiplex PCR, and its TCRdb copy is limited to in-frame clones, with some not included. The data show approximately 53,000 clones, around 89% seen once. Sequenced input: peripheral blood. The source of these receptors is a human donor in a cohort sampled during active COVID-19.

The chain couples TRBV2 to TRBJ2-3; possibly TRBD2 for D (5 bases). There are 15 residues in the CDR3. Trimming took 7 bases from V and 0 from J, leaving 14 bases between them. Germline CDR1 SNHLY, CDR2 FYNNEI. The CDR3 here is CASTEYGGSTDTQYF. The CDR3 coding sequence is TGTGCCAGCACCGAATATGGAGGTAGCACAGATACGCAGTATTTT.

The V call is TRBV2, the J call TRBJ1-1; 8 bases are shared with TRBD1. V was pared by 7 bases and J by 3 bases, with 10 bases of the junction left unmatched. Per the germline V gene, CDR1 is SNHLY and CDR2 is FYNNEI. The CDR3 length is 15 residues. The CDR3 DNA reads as TGTGCCAGCAAGACACTACAGGGGGTGGACACTGAAGCTTTCTTT. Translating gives CASKTLQGVDTEAFF.

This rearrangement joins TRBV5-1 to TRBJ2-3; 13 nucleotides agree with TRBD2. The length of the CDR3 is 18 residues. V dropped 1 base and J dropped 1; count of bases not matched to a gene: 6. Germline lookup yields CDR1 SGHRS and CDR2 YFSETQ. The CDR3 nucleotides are TGCGCCAGCAGCTTGCAGGGACTAGCGGGGAGCGGCACAGATACGCAGTATTTT. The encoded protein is CASSLQGLAGSGTDTQYF. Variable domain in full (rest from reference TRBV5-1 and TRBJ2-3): KAGVTQTPRYLIKTRGQQVTLSCSPISGHRSVSWYQQTPGQGLQFLFEYFSETQRNKGNFPGRFSGRQFSNSRSEMNVSTLELGDSALYLCASSLQGLAGSGTDTQYFGPGTRLTVL.

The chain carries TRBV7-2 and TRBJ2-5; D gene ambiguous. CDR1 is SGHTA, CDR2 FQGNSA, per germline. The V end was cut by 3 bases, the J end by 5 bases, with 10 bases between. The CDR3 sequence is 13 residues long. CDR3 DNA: TGTGCCAGCAGCTTGCAGCGTGGGGAGACCCAGTACTTC. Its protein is CASSLQRGETQYF.

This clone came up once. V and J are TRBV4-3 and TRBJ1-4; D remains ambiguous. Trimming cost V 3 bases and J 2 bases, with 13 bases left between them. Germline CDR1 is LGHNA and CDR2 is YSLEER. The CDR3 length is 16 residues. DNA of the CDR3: TGCGCCAGCAGCCAGTCGGGTTACGTGACTAATGAAAAACTGTTTTTT. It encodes CASSQSGYVTNEKLFF.

The CDR3 DNA reads TGTGCCAGCAGTTACAGGACTAGCGGCGCCTACGAGCAGTACTTC. As protein: CASSYRTSGAYEQYF. The rearrangement links TRBV6-5 to TRBJ2-7; 10 nucleotides match TRBD2. V shed 2 bases, J shed 2 bases, and the junction held 3 bases outside the gene matches. Germline CDR1 MNHEY, CDR2 SVGAGI. The CDR3 totals 15 residues.

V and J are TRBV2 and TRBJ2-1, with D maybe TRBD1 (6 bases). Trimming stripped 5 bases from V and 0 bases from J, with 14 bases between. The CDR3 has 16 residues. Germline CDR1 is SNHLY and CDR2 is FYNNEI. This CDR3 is CASSRRDTDSYNEQFF. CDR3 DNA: TGTGCCAGCAGTCGTCGGGACACCGACTCCTACAATGAGCAGTTCTTC.

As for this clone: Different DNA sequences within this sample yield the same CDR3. CDR3 protein: CASSSGLAGSSYNEQFF. In nucleotides, the CDR3 is TGTGCCAGCAGCTCGGGACTAGCGGGGAGCTCCTACAATGAGCAGTTCTTC. The genes are TRBV7-3 and TRBJ2-1; 13 bases align to TRBD2. J was trimmed by 0 bases and V by 4 bases; bases with no gene match: 3. This CDR3 is 17 amino acids long. From germline, CDR1 is SGHTA and CDR2 FQGTGA.

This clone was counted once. This CDR3 reads CASSKDLGGGTDTQYF. The CDR3 DNA reads as TGTGCCAGTAGTAAGGACCTCGGCGGGGGAACAGATACGCAGTATTTT. This chain links TRBV19 with TRBJ2-3, with 7 bases identical to TRBD2. With 4 bases clipped from V and 3 bases from J, the junction kept 10 bases outside the gene matches. The CDR3 has 16 amino acids. Germline values: CDR1 LNHDA, CDR2 SQIVND (reference sequence).

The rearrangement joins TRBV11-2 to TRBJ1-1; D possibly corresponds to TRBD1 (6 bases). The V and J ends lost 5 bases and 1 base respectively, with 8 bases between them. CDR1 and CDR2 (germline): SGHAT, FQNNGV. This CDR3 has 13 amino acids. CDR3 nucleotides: TGTGCCAGCAGCCTGGGACAGAACACTGAAGCTTTCTTT. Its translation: CASSLGQNTEAFF.

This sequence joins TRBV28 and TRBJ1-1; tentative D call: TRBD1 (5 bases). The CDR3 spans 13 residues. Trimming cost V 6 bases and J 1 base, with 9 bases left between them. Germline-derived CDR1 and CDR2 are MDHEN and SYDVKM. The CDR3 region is CASSFQGNTEAFF. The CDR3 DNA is TGTGCCAGCAGCTTTCAGGGGAACACTGAAGCTTTCTTT.

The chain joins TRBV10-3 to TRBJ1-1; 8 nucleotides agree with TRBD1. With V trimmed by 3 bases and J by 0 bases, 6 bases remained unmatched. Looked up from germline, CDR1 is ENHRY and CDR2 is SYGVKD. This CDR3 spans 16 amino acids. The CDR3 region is CAISEGQGLMNTEAFF. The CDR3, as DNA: TGTGCCATCAGTGAAGGACAGGGTCTCATGAACACTGAAGCTTTCTTT.

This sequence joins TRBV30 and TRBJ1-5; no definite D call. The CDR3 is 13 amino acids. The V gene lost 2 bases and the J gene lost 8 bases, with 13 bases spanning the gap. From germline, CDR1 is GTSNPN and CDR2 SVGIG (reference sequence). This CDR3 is CAWSSGIGEPQHF. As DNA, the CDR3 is TGTGCCTGGAGTTCGGGGATCGGAGAGCCCCAGCATTTT.

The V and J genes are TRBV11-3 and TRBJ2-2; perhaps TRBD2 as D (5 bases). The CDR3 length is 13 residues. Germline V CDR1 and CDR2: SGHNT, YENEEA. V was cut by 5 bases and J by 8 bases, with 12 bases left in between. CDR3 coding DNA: TGTGCCAGCAGCCTTTACTCGGGGGGGGAGCTGTTTTTT. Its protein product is CASSLYSGGELFF.

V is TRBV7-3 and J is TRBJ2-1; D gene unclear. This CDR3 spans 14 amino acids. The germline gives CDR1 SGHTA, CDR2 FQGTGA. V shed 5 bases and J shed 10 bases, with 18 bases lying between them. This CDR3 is CASSPSAATEEQFF. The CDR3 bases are TGTGCCAGCAGCCCATCCGCGGCTACCGAGGAGCAGTTCTTC. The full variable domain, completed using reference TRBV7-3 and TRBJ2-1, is GAGVSQTPSNKVTEKGKYVELRCDPISGHTALYWYRQSLGQGPEFLIYFQGTGAADDSGLPNDRFFAVRPEGSVSTLKIQRTERGDSAVYLCASSPSAATEEQFFGPGTRLTVL.

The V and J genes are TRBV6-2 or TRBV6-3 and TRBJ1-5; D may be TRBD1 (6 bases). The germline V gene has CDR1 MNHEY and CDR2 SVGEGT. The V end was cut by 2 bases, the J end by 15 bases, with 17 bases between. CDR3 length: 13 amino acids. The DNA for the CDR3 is TGTGCCAGCAGTTACGGGCAGGGGCCCGGAGGGCATTTT. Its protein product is CASSYGQGPGGHF.

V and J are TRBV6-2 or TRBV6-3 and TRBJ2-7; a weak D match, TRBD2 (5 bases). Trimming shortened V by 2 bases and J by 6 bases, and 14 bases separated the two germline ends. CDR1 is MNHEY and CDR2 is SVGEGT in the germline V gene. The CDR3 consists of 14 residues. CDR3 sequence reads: CASSYPGIEGEQYF. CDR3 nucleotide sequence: TGTGCCAGCAGTTACCCGGGGATTGAGGGCGAGCAGTACTTC.

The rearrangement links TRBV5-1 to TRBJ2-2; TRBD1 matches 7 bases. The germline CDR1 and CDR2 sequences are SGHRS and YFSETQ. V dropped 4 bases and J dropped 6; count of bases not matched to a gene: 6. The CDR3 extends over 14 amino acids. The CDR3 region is CASSPRQGPGELFF. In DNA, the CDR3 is TGCGCCAGCAGCCCAAGACAGGGACCCGGGGAGCTGTTTTTT. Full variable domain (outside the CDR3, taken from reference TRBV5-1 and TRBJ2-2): KAGVTQTPRYLIKTRGQQVTLSCSPISGHRSVSWYQQTPGQGLQFLFEYFSETQRNKGNFPGRFSGRQFSNSRSEMNVSTLELGDSALYLCASSPRQGPGELFFGEGSRLTVL.

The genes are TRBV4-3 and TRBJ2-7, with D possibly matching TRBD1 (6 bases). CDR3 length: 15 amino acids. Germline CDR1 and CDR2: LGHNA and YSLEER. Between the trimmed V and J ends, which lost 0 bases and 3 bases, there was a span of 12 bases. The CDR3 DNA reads TGCGCCAGCAGCCAAGAGGGCCAGGGGTTCTACGAGCAGTACTTC. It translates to CASSQEGQGFYEQYF.

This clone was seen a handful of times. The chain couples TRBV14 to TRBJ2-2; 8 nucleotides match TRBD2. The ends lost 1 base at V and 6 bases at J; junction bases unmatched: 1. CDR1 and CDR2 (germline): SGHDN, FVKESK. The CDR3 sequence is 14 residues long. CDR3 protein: CASSQAGGPGELFF. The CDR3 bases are TGTGCCAGCAGCCAAGCGGGGGGGCCCGGGGAGCTGTTTTTT.

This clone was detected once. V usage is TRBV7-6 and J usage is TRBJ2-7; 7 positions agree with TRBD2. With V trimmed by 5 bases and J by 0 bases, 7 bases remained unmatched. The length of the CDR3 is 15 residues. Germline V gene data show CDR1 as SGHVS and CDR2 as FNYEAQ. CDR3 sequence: CASSPLAGSSYEQYF. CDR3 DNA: TGTGCCAGCAGCCCATTAGCGGGTAGCTCCTACGAGCAGTACTTC.